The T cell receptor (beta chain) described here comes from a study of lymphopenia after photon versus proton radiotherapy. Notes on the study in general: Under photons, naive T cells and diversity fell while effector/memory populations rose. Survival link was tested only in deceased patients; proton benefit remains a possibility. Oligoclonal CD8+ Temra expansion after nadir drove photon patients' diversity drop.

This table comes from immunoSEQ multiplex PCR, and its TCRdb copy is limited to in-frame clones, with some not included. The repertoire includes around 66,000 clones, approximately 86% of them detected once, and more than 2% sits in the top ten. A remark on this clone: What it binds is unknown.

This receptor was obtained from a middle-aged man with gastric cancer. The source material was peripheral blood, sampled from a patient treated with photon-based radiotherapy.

The CDR3 is CASSGYRGLGPYEQYF. Here the CDR3 DNA reads TGTGCCAGCAGTGGGTACAGGGGCCTAGGCCCCTACGAGCAGTACTTC. This chain joins TRBV25-1 and TRBJ2-7; 7 bases map to TRBD1. The V and J ends lost 4 bases and 2 bases, in that order; junction bases with no gene match: 11. Germline CDR1 MGHDK, CDR2 SYGVNS. The CDR3 runs to 16 residues.